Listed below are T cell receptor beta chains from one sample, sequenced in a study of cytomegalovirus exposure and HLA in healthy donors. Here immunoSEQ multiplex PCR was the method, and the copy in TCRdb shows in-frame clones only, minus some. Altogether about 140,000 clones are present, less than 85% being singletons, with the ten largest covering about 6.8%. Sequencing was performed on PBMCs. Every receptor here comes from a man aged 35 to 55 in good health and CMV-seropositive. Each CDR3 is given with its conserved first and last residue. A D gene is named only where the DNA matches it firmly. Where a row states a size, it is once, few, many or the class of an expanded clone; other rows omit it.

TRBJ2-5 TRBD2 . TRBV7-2 CASSLLSGSLGAETQYF TGTGCCAGCAGCTTACTGAGCGGGAGTCTTGGCGCCGAGACCCAGTACTTC
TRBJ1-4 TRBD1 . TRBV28 CASSPGTGHEKLFF TGTGCCAGCAGTCCCGGGACAGGGCATGAAAAACTGTTTTTT
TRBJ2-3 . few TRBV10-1 CASSESPGGTDTQYF TGCGCCAGCAGTGAGTCCCCAGGGGGGACAGATACGCAGTATTTT
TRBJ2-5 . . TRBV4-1 CASSQVVRQETQYF TGCGCCAGCAGCCAAGTTGTCAGGCAAGAGACCCAGTACTTC
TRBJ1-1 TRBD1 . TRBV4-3 CASSPRTGGAGTEAFF TGCGCCAGCAGCCCGCGGACAGGGGGCGCGGGGACTGAAGCTTTCTTT
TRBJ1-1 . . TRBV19 CASSIRAPLQGGSTEAFF TGTGCCAGTAGTATACGCGCGCCCCTCCAGGGTGGAAGCACTGAAGCTTTCTTT
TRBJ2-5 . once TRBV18 CASSPRSGGETQYF TGTGCCAGCTCACCACGGTCAGGGGGGGAGACCCAGTACTTC
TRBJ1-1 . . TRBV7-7 CASSLGTNTEAFF TGTGCTAGCAGCTTGGGGACAAACACTGAAGCTTTCTTT
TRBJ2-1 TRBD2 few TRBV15 CATSSQRGGYNEQFF TGTGCCACCAGTAGTCAGCGGGGGGGGTACAATGAGCAGTTCTTC
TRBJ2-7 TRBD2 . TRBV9 CASSPRTSGDEQYF TGTGCCAGCAGCCCCCGGACTAGCGGGGACGAGCAGTACTTC
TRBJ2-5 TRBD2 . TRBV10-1 CASSSGLAGGQETQYF TGCGCCAGCAGCAGCGGACTAGCGGGGGGACAAGAGACCCAGTACTTC
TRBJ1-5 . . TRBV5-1 CASSLAGQQNQPQHF TGCGCCAGCAGCTTGGCAGGTCAGCAAAATCAGCCCCAGCATTTT
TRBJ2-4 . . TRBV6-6 CASRGGGNIQYF TGTGCCAGTCGAGGCGGAGGGAACATTCAGTACTTC
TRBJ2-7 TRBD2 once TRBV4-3 CASSQEFSGPQYF TGCGCCAGCAGCCAAGAGTTTAGCGGGCCTCAGTACTTC
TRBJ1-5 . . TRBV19 CASSTRATGNQPQHF TGTGCCAGTAGTACGCGAGCTACAGGGAATCAGCCCCAGCATTTT
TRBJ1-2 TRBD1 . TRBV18 CASSPYGQGNDYGYTF TGTGCCAGCTCACCCTACGGACAGGGTAACGACTATGGCTACACCTTC
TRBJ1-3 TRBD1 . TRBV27 CASTSGTVSGNTIYF TGTGCCAGCACATCAGGGACAGTCTCTGGAAACACCATATATTTT
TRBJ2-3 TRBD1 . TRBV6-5 CASSYFGQVTDTQYF TGTGCCAGCAGTTACTTCGGACAGGTCACAGATACGCAGTATTTT
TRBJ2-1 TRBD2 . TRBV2 CASVAGASYNEQFF TGTGCCAGCGTAGCGGGAGCCTCCTACAATGAGCAGTTCTTC
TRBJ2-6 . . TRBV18 CASSPSLRGNGANVLTF TGTGCCAGCTCACCATCCCTACGGGGAAATGGGGCCAACGTCCTGACTTTC
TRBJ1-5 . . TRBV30 CAWSGTSNQPQHF TGTGCCTGGAGTGGGACAAGCAATCAGCCCCAGCATTTT
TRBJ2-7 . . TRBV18 CASSPIQVSYEQYF TGTGCCAGCTCACCGATACAGGTATCCTACGAGCAGTACTTC
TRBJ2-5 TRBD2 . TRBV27 CASRTSGQETQYF TGTGCCAGCCGGACTAGCGGCCAAGAGACCCAGTACTTC
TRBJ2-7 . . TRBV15 CATSRDAKGHYEQYF TGTGCCACCAGCAGAGATGCAAAGGGGCACTACGAGCAGTACTTC
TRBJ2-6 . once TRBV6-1 CASSEGQGLSGANVLTF TGTGCCAGCAGTGAAGGACAGGGACTCTCTGGGGCCAACGTCCTGACTTTC
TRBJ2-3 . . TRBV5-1 CASSFFTVAGADTQYF TGCGCCAGCAGCTTCTTTACGGTAGCCGGCGCAGATACGCAGTATTTT
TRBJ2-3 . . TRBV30 CAWSVQLAQYF TGTGCCTGGAGTGTACAATTGGCGCAGTATTTT
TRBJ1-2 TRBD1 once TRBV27 CASSPTYGQGRAGYTF TGTGCCAGCAGTCCCACCTACGGACAGGGGCGAGCTGGCTACACCTTC
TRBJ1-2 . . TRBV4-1 CASSQDLWALDYGYTF TGCGCCAGCAGCCAAGATCTGTGGGCGCTGGACTATGGCTACACCTTC
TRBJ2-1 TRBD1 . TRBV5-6 CASSFGTGFINEQFF TGTGCCAGCAGCTTTGGGACAGGGTTCATCAATGAGCAGTTCTTC
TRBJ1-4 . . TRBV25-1 CASSEPIGRGEKLFF TGTGCCAGCAGTGAACCAATTGGACGAGGGGAAAAACTGTTTTTT
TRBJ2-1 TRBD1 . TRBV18 CASTVNGQGYNEQFF TGTGCCAGCACCGTTAACGGACAGGGGTACAATGAGCAGTTCTTC
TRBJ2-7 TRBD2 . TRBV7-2 CASSLAPLADLYEQYF TGTGCCAGCAGCTTAGCCCCGCTAGCGGACCTCTACGAGCAGTACTTC
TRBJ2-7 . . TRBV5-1 CASSLGRSSYEQYF TGCGCCAGCAGCTTGGGAAGGAGCTCCTACGAGCAGTACTTC
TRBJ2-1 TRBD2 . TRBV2 CASSERGAQFF TGTGCCAGCAGCGAGCGGGGCGCCCAGTTCTTC
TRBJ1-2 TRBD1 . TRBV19 CASSAGGFYGYTF TGTGCCAGTAGTGCAGGGGGCTTCTATGGCTACACCTTC
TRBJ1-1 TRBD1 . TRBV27 CASSPAAYRGQEAFF TGTGCCAGCAGTCCAGCAGCTTACAGGGGGCAAGAAGCTTTCTTT
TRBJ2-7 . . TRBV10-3 CAIAWQEGPYEQYF TGTGCCATCGCCTGGCAGGAGGGGCCCTACGAGCAGTACTTC
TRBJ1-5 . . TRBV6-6 CASSTDSGVSQPQHF TGTGCCAGCAGCACCGACAGTGGGGTTAGTCAGCCCCAGCATTTT
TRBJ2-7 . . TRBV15 CATSRERDSSYEQYF TGTGCCACCAGCAGAGAGAGGGACTCTTCCTACGAGCAGTACTTC
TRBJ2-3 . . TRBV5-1 CASSLDGVRTDTQYF TGCGCCAGCAGCTTGGACGGGGTTCGCACAGATACGCAGTATTTT
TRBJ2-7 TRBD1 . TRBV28 CASRMGQGAYEQYF TGTGCCAGCAGAATGGGACAGGGGGCATACGAGCAGTACTTC
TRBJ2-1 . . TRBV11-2 CASSYTSTNYNEQFF TGTGCCAGCAGCTATACTAGCACAAACTACAATGAGCAGTTCTTC
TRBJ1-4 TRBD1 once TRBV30 CASSQGVDEKLFF TGTGCCTCCAGTCAGGGGGTGGATGAAAAACTGTTTTTT
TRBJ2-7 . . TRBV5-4 CASSVGQGLRYEQYF TGTGCCAGCAGCGTCGGACAGGGACTAAGGTACGAGCAGTACTTC
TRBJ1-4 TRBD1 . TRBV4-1 CASSQVGTGASGEKLFF TGCGCCAGCAGCCAAGTAGGGACAGGGGCCTCGGGGGAAAAACTGTTTTTT
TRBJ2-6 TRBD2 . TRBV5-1 CASSFGLAGALRPGANVLTF TGCGCCAGCAGCTTCGGGCTAGCGGGGGCCTTGAGACCTGGGGCCAACGTCCTGACTTTC
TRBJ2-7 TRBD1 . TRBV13 CASRATGTGTTYEQYF TGTGCCAGCAGGGCGACCGGGACAGGGACGACCTACGAGCAGTACTTC